What follows is one T cell receptor (beta chain) and its context. Both 60 Vbeta primers and 13 Jbeta primers went into the PCR. The table came from immunoSEQ multiplex PCR; TCRdb's copy has only in-frame clones and leaves some out. The sample lists 150,000 or so clones, around three quarters occurring once. The CDR3 length is 15 residues. Germline V lookup: CDR1 MGHRA, CDR2 YSYEKL. With V trimmed by 3 bases and J by 11 bases, 10 bases remained unmatched. This entry is derived from a study of cytomegalovirus exposure and HLA in healthy donors. This sequence joins TRBV4-1 and TRBJ2-5, with 12 bases that match TRBD1. This TCR derives from a woman between 35 and 50 years old in good health and CMV-seronegative. The sequenced material came from PBMCs. CDR3 region: CASSQTGTGGSLQYF. CDR3 bases: TGCGCCAGCAGCCAGACCGGGACAGGGGGCAGTTTACAGTACTTC.